This T cell receptor (beta chain) was sequenced during a study of response to subunit inactivated influenza vaccine. General observations from the study: A suggestion made by the authors is that each seasonal influenza vaccination recruits few new T cells.

This clonotype was seen many times. No antigen is known for it. TCRdb processed the RT-PCR reads anew with MiXCR; each CDR3 protein has one entry. The table has fewer than 700,000 distinct CDR3 sequences, roughly 13% seen once. Trimming left V 0 bases short and J 1 base short, with 6 bases between. The CDR3 extends over 13 amino acids. Germline V gene sequence: CDR1 DFQATT, CDR2 SNEGSKA (reference sequence). The source was PBMCs from blood, collected roughly 48 days after vaccination. This TCR was recovered from a man aged 50-59 years who received an inactivated influenza vaccine. V and J are TRBV20-1 and TRBJ2-5; no definite D call. CDR3 DNA: TGCAGTGCTAGAGATCTTCGCCAAGAGACCCAGTACTTC. Translated: CSARDLRQETQYF.